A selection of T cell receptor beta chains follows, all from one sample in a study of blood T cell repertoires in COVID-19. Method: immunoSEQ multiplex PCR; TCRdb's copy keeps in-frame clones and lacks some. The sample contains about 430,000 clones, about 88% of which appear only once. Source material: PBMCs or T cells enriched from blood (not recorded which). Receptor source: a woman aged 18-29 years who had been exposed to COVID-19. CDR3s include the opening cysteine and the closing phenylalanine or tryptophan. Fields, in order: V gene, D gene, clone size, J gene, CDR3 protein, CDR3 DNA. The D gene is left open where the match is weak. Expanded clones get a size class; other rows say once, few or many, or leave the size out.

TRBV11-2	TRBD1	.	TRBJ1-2	CASSYSQGRDYGYTF	TGTGCCAGCAGCTATTCACAGGGGCGGGACTATGGCTACACCTTC
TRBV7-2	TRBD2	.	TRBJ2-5	CASILGRGQETQYF	TGTGCCAGCATTCTAGGGCGGGGGCAAGAGACCCAGTACTTC
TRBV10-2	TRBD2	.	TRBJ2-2	CASSDGMKLAGGSGELFF	TGCGCCAGCAGTGACGGGATGAAACTAGCGGGAGGTTCCGGGGAGCTGTTTTTT
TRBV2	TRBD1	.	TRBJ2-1	CASSGGQSPVNEQFF	TGTGCCAGCAGTGGGGGACAGAGCCCCGTCAATGAGCAGTTCTTC
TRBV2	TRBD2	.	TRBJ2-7	CASRRDIAGHEQYF	TGTGCCAGCAGGAGGGACATAGCGGGGCACGAGCAGTACTTC
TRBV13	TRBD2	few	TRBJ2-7	CASSPGGPSYEQYF	TGTGCCAGCAGCCCGGGGGGGCCCTCCTACGAGCAGTACTTC
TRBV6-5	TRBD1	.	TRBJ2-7	CASSYSYTDRGGEQYF	TGTGCCAGCAGTTACTCCTATACGGACAGGGGTGGCGAGCAGTACTTC
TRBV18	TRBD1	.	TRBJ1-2	CASSPNRDSYGYTF	TGTGCCAGCTCACCGAACCGGGACAGCTATGGCTACACCTTC
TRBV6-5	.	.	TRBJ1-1	CASSSTGLTEAFF	TGTGCCAGCAGTTCTACAGGGCTCACTGAAGCTTTCTTT
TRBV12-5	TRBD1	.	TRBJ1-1	CASGLSRQGASTEAFF	TGTGCTAGTGGTTTGTCGCGACAGGGGGCAAGTACTGAAGCTTTCTTT
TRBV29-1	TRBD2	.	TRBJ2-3	CISFRLAGNTDTQYF	TGCATCTCTTTCAGGCTAGCGGGGAACACAGATACGCAGTATTTT
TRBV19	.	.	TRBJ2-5	CASSVPGYETQYF	TGTGCCAGTTCCGTCCCAGGGTACGAGACCCAGTACTTC
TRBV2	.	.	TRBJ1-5	CASSYGDSGQPQHF	TGTGCCAGCAGTTACGGGGATTCGGGTCAGCCCCAGCATTTT
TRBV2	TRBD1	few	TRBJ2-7	CASRNQGAHYEQYF	TGTGCCAGCAGAAACCAGGGGGCCCACTACGAGCAGTACTTC
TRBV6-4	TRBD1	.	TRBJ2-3	CASSDEGDRYAQYF	TGTGCCAGCAGTGACGAAGGGGACAGATACGCGCAGTATTTT
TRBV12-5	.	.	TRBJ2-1	CASGLVLRGGLREQFF	TGTGCTAGTGGTTTGGTATTGAGGGGGGGCTTAAGAGAGCAGTTCTTC
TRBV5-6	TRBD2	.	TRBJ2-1	CASSLELAGVNEQFF	TGTGCCAGCAGCTTGGAACTAGCGGGAGTGAATGAGCAGTTCTTC
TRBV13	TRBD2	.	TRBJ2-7	CASSPGRIAGYEQYF	TGTGCCAGCAGCCCGGGCCGTATAGCGGGGTACGAGCAGTACTTC
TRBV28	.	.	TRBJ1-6	CASTGAKDRSYNSPLHF	TGTGCCAGCACTGGGGCCAAGGACCGCTCCTATAATTCACCCCTCCACTTT
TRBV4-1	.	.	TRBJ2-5	CASSQASFRDQETQYF	TGCGCCAGCAGCCAAGCTTCTTTCAGGGATCAAGAGACCCAGTACTTC
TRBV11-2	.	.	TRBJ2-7	CASSSRASYEQYF	TGTGCCAGCAGCTCCAGGGCATCCTACGAGCAGTACTTC
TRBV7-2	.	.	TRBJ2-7	CASSLALDYEQYF	TGTGCCAGCAGCTTAGCCCTAGACTACGAGCAGTACTTC
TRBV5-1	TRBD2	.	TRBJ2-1	CASSPLTSGGSGEQFF	TGCGCCAGCAGCCCATTGACTAGCGGGGGGTCGGGTGAGCAGTTCTTC
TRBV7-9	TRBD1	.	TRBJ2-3	CASSPTGPDTQYF	TGTGCCAGCAGCCCGACAGGGCCCGATACGCAGTATTTT
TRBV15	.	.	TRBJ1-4	CATSRETVTPNEKLFF	TGTGCCACCAGCAGAGAAACAGTGACGCCTAATGAAAAACTGTTTTTT
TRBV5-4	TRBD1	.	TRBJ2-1	CASREPGGRNNEQFF	TGTGCCAGCAGGGAGCCAGGGGGCCGGAACAATGAGCAGTTCTTC
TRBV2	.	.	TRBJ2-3	CATSGFTDTQYF	TGTGCCACCTCGGGATTCACAGATACGCAGTATTTT
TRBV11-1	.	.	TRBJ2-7	CASSLFGSGSSYEQYF	TGTGCCAGCAGCTTATTTGGTAGCGGAAGCTCCTACGAGCAGTACTTC
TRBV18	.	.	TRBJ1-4	CASSPSAGDNEKLFF	TGTGCCAGCTCACCATCGGCAGGGGATAATGAAAAACTGTTTTTT
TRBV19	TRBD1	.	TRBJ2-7	CASSTGTGWLEQYF	TGTGCCAGTAGTACCGGGACAGGGTGGTTGGAGCAGTACTTC
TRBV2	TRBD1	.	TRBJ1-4	CASGRTGINEKLFF	TGTGCCAGCGGTAGGACAGGGATTAATGAAAAACTGTTTTTT
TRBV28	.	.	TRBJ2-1	CATTTESNEQFF	TGTGCCACCACGACAGAATCGAATGAGCAGTTCTTC
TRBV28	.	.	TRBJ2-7	CASSSPLSGQAYEQYF	TGTGCCAGCAGTTCCCCTCTAAGCGGGCAGGCCTACGAGCAGTACTTC
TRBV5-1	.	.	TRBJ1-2	CASRQAANYGYTF	TGCGCCAGTCGACAGGCGGCCAACTATGGCTACACCTTC
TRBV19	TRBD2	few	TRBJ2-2	CASSTGVAGGPGTGELFF	TGTGCCAGTAGTACCGGAGTAGCGGGAGGGCCTGGTACCGGGGAGCTGTTTTTT
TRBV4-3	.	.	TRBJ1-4	CASSLSRAGVNEKLFF	TGCGCCAGCAGCCTTTCTCGAGCAGGGGTTAATGAAAAACTGTTTTTT
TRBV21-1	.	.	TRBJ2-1	CASSEDSSGGYPRGNEQFF	TGTGCCAGCAGCGAAGATTCTAGCGGGGGATACCCTCGGGGCAATGAGCAGTTCTTC
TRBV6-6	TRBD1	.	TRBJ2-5	CASSPGQGHLGWETQYF	TGTGCCAGCAGTCCCGGACAGGGGCATTTAGGGTGGGAGACCCAGTACTTC
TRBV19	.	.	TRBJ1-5	CASRKTDRDQPQHF	TGTGCCAGTAGGAAGACGGACAGAGATCAGCCCCAGCATTTT
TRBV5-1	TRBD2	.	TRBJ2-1	CASRVAGGNNEQFF	TGCGCCAGCAGGGTAGCGGGAGGAAACAATGAGCAGTTCTTC